The 8 T cell receptor beta chains listed next were all sequenced from one sample in a study of CD8 T cells in ankylosing spondylitis. TCRdb used MiXCR to reprocess the 5' RACE reads, holding one entry per CDR3 protein. Of 150,000 to 200,000 distinct CDR3 sequences in the sample, under 14% were seen once. Sequencing was carried out using blood, either unsorted or a sorted T cell fraction (not recorded which). All receptors derive from a male donor with ankylosing spondylitis or in good health (not recorded which).

This clonotype was picked up many times. The J gene is TRBJ2-1, the V gene TRBV29-1, with TRBD2 as a possible D gene (6 bases). Germline V gene data show CDR1 as SQVTM and CDR2 as ANQGSEA. CDR3 size: 14 residues. Trimming stripped 4 bases from V and 5 bases from J, with 15 bases between. Here the CDR3 DNA reads TGCAGCGTTGTTGCGCTAGCGAGGAACAATGAGCAGTTCTTC. The encoded protein is CSVVALARNNEQFF.

This clonotype has just a few counts. V is TRBV7-9 and J is TRBJ2-5; D might be TRBD1 (6 bases). V was trimmed by 5 bases and J by 5 bases, leaving 12 bases between them. The CDR3 has 13 residues. Germline-derived CDR1 and CDR2 are SEHNR and FQNEAQ (reference sequence). CDR3 DNA: TGTGCCAGCAGCCGCGGACAGAGGGAGACCCAGTACTTC. This codes for CASSRGQRETQYF.

As to this clonotype: A much larger clone is a single base away; this may be a read error. The V call is TRBV5-1, the J call TRBJ2-1; D might be TRBD2 (5 bases). The CDR3 spans 15 residues. Germline V gene data show CDR1 as SGHRS and CDR2 as YFSETQ. CDR3 loop: CASSLGLFSYNVQFF. The CDR3 coding sequence is TGCGCCAGCAGCTTGGGACTATTCTCCTACAATGTGCAGTTCTTC.

V usage is TRBV5-1 and J usage is TRBJ2-5; D possibly corresponds to TRBD1 (6 bases). Trimming stripped 1 base from V and 2 bases from J, with 12 bases between. There are 15 residues in the CDR3. Germline V gene lookup returns CDR1 SGHRS and CDR2 YFSETQ. Here the CDR3 reads CASSLSGTHQETQYF. CDR3 nucleotide sequence: TGCGCCAGCAGCTTGTCCGGGACACATCAAGAGACCCAGTACTTC. Based on the CDR3 plus reference TRBV5-1 and TRBJ2-5, the full variable domain is KAGVTQTPRYLIKTRGQQVTLSCSPISGHRSVSWYQQTPGQGLQFLFEYFSETQRNKGNFPGRFSGRQFSNSRSEMNVSTLELGDSALYLCASSLSGTHQETQYFGPGTRLLVL.

This clonotype was found many times. The chain links TRBV20-1 to TRBJ2-7, with no clear D. The V end lost 2 bases, the J end lost 0 bases, and 17 bases lay between the germline ends. The CDR3 spans 16 residues. Germline V gene sequence: CDR1 DFQATT, CDR2 SNEGSKA (reference sequence). This CDR3 reads CSARPLAGSISYEQYF. DNA for the CDR3: TGCAGTGCTAGACCCTTAGCCGGGTCCATCTCCTACGAGCAGTACTTC.

In its sample, this clonotype was seen many times. This sequence joins TRBV29-1 and TRBJ2-2, with no clear D. V lost 6 bases, J lost 5 bases, and 10 bases lay in between. Looked up from germline, CDR1 is SQVTM and CDR2 is ANQGSEA. The CDR3 runs 12 residues. The CDR3 sequence: CSVESVTGELFF. The CDR3 bases are TGCAGCGTCGAGTCTGTAACCGGGGAGCTGTTTTTT.

This clonotype has more than one count but fewer than ten. The chain has TRBV20-1 and TRBJ1-5, with 8 bases that match TRBD1. The CDR3 covers 15 residues. Trimming removed 2 bases from V and 2 bases from J; junction bases left unmatched: 5. Germline values: CDR1 DFQATT, CDR2 SNEGSKA (reference sequence). For the CDR3, the DNA is TGCAGTGCTAGAACACAGACAGGGGGCAATCAGCCCCAGCATTTT. Residues: CSARTQTGGNQPQHF.

This clonotype was observed a handful of times. V is TRBV20-1 and J is TRBJ2-7; 9 positions agree with TRBD1. Germline trimming cut 7 bases from V and 7 bases from J; bases unmatched to any gene: 14. The CDR3 is 14 residues long. Looked up from germline, CDR1 is DFQATT and CDR2 is SNEGSKA (reference sequence). The CDR3 here is CSVTTQQGAGEQYF. For the CDR3, the DNA is TGCAGTGTTACTACCCAACAGGGGGCAGGGGAGCAGTACTTC.